This T cell receptor (beta chain) was captured in a study of identical twins. TCRdb fed the 5' RACE reads into MiXCR, producing one record per CDR3 protein. This table holds roughly 770,000 distinct CDR3 sequences, 18% found once. The CDR3 sequence is 15 residues long. V lost 6 bases to trimming and J lost 4 bases, with 18 bases between them. This clonotype came up a few times. Donors were all healthy Caucasians. Separately, the same data were catalogued under a study of T cells expressing NK-cell markers. That study reports: The share of CD8+ T cells held by dominant NKG2C+ clonotypes was roughly 1.0-7.5% in 5 or 6 donors.

The sequence was obtained from a young woman in good health. Source material: PBMCs. The chain uses TRBV12-3 or TRBV12-4 and TRBJ2-5; possibly TRBD1 for D (6 bases). Here the CDR3 DNA reads TGTGCCAGCAGGAACAACAGGGAGTTAGGAGAGACCCAGTACTTC. The encoded protein is CASRNNRELGETQYF.